The present T cell receptor (beta chain) was sequenced within a study of early T cells in non-severe SARS-CoV-2 infection. From the 5' RACE reads, TCRdb called clonotypes with MiXCR, one entry per CDR3 protein. The sample includes tens of thousands of distinct CDR3 sequences, around 15% of them seen just once. This clonotype was seen at least ten times. The receptor was isolated from an adult who was a healthcare worker with PCR-confirmed SARS-CoV-2 infection or an uninfected control (not recorded which). Sequenced sample: whole blood.

This CDR3 is CASSGAGGRGTDTQYF. In DNA form, the CDR3 reads TGTGCCAGCAGCGGAGCGGGGGGGCGGGGCACAGATACGCAGTATTTT. The rearrangement links TRBV7-2 to TRBJ2-3, with TRBD2 matching over 10 bases. The CDR3 extends over 16 amino acids. The germline V gene encodes CDR1 SGHTA and CDR2 FQGNSA. Trimming cost V 5 bases and J 1 base; bases outside gene matches: 6. The full variable domain, its missing parts supplied by reference TRBV7-2 and TRBJ2-3, is GAGVSQSPSNKVTEKGKDVELRCDPISGHTALYWYRQSLGQGLEFLIYFQGNSAPDKSGLPSDRFSAERTGGSVSTLTIQRTQQEDSAVYLCASSGAGGRGTDTQYFGPGTRLTVL.